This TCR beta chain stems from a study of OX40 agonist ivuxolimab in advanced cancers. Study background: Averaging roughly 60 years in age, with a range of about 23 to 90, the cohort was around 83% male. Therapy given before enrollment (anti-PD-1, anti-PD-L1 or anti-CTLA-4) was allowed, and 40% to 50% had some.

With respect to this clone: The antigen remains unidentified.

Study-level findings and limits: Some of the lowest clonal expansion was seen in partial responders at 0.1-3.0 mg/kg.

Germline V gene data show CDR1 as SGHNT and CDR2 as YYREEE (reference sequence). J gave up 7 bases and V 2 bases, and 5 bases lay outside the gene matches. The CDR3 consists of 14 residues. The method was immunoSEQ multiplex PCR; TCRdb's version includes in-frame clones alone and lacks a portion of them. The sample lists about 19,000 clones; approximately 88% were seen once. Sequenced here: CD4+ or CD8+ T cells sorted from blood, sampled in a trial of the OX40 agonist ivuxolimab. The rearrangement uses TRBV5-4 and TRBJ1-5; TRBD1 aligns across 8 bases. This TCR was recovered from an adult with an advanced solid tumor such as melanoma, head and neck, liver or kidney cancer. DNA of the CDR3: TGTGCCAGCAGCTTCCAGGGGGCTGGACAGCCCCAGCATTTT. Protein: CASSFQGAGQPQHF.